Here is one TCR beta chain with its context. Per germline, CDR1 LGHNA and CDR2 YSLEER. The CDR3 sequence is 14 residues long. TCRdb re-called the 5' RACE reads, yielding one record per CDR3 amino acid sequence without DNA. The table for this sample gives a few hundred thousand distinct CDR3 sequences. These data originate in a study of monozygotic twins with inflammatory bowel disease. The TCR was taken from a human donor with ulcerative colitis or Crohn's disease, or a healthy co-twin of an affected twin (not recorded which). The specimen was blood. The rearrangement joins TRBV4-3 to TRBJ2-5. The CDR3 loop reads CASSPTVGQESQYF.